This T cell receptor beta chain was obtained from a study of blood T cell repertoires in COVID-19. Overall study: Italy, Spain and the United States were the sources of the convalescent and acute COVID-19 samples.

Study processing details: Counts of nucleated cells, estimated from reference gene primer amplification, were obtained. The data were produced by immunoSEQ multiplex PCR, yet TCRdb's version contains in-frame clones alone and is incomplete. For V, J and clone size, that table is used; D and trimming come from the DNA. Of fewer than 300,000 clones listed, approximately 90% are singletons. The study drew participants aged roughly 18 to 89 years from some 25 US areas. Clinical histories supplied by participants themselves formed the basis of cohort assignment. Sequencing was carried out using PBMCs or T cells enriched from blood (not recorded which). The receptor was derived from a woman aged 40 to 50 with acute COVID-19.

CDR3 protein: CASSHRIAGAPYNEQFF. In DNA, the CDR3 is TGTGCCAGCAGCCACCGGATAGCGGGGGCCCCTTACAATGAGCAGTTCTTC. The chain recombines TRBV3-1 (or the pseudogene TRBV3-2) with TRBJ2-1, with TRBD2 matching over 9 bases. The CDR3 has 17 residues. The V gene end was trimmed by 3 bases and the J gene end by 4 bases; junction bases not matched to a gene: 10. Germline V gene sequence: CDR1 LGHDT, CDR2 YNNKEL (reference sequence).